These 29 T cell receptor beta chains share one sample of origin, sequenced in a study of cytotoxic CD8 clonotypes in ibrutinib-treated CLL. Profiled with immunoSEQ multiplex PCR; TCRdb holds only in-frame clones, not every one. The sample records approximately 190,000 clones, roughly three quarters being singletons. Material: PBMCs, obtained after 12 months of ibrutinib treatment. Receptor source: a human donor with chronic lymphocytic leukemia.

The chain combines TRBV4-1 with TRBJ2-3; D remains unclear. CDR3 size: 16 residues. V lost 6 bases, J lost 2 bases, and 18 bases lay in between. Germline CDR1 reads MGHRA; CDR2 reads YSYEKL. Here the CDR3 reads CASRGYTGDLTDTQYF. CDR3 sequence (DNA): TGCGCCAGCAGAGGTTACACTGGCGACCTCACAGATACGCAGTATTTT.

This clone turned up a few times. The chain couples TRBV27 to TRBJ1-1, with D possibly TRBD1 on 5 matching bases. The CDR3 has 14 residues. The germline CDR1 and CDR2 sequences are MNHEY and SMNVEV (reference sequence). Trimming pared 6 bases from V and 5 bases from J, leaving 16 bases between. This CDR3 reads CASSGWSGGTEAFF. The CDR3 DNA reads as TGTGCCAGCAGCGGGTGGTCGGGGGGGACTGAAGCTTTCTTT.

The chain combines TRBV30 with TRBJ1-6; D perhaps matches TRBD1 (5 bases). The germline V gene has CDR1 GTSNPN and CDR2 SVGIG (reference sequence). Trimming removed 7 bases at V and 0 bases at J, with 10 bases between. The CDR3 covers 14 residues. In nucleotides, the CDR3 is TGTGCCTCCGGGGGGAGCTCCTATAATTCACCCCTCCACTTT. Protein sequence: CASGGSSYNSPLHF.

This clone turned up a few times. V and J are TRBV10-3 and TRBJ2-1; 9 nucleotides match TRBD1. V lost 3 bases and J lost 9; bases outside the gene matches: 6. This CDR3 is 14 amino acids long. Germline assignment: CDR1 ENHRY and CDR2 SYGVKD. CDR3 DNA: TGTGCCATCAGTGACCGGGACAGGGCCAGTGAGCAGTTCTTC. It yields the protein CAISDRDRASEQFF.

This chain links TRBV6-5 with TRBJ2-7; weak D call: TRBD2 (5 bases). The CDR3 extends over 15 amino acids. Trimming took 0 bases from V and 2 from J, leaving 11 bases between them. CDR1 and CDR2 from the germline V gene are MNHEY and SVGAGI. The CDR3 protein is CASSYSGNGPYEQYF. The CDR3 DNA reads TGTGCCAGCAGTTACTCCGGGAACGGGCCCTACGAGCAGTACTTC.

This chain uses TRBV5-1 with TRBJ2-1; D unresolved. Germline V lookup: CDR1 SGHRS, CDR2 YFSETQ. Trimming shortened V by 4 bases and J by 7 bases, and 15 bases separated the two germline ends. The CDR3 is 14 amino acids. The CDR3 bases are TGCGCCAGCAGCCTACTATCGCCTCCGAATGAGCAGTTCTTC. Encoded protein: CASSLLSPPNEQFF.

The rearrangement uses TRBV4-1 and TRBJ2-7; 9 bases are a match to TRBD2. The CDR3 spans 14 residues. The germline V gene encodes CDR1 MGHRA and CDR2 YSYEKL. With V trimmed by 4 bases and J by 3 bases, 4 bases remained unmatched. The CDR3 coding sequence is TGCGCCAGCAGCCTAGCTAGCGGGAACTACGAGCAGTACTTC. Encoded protein: CASSLASGNYEQYF.

This clone was seen a single time. The rearrangement links TRBV19 to TRBJ1-5, with 8 bases aligning to TRBD1. The CDR3 loop spans 15 amino acids. With V trimmed by 3 bases and J by 3 bases, 4 bases remained unmatched. Germline values: CDR1 LNHDA, CDR2 SQIVND (reference sequence). The CDR3 region is CASSILDRDNQPQHF. The CDR3 bases are TGTGCCAGTAGTATTCTGGACAGGGACAATCAGCCCCAGCATTTT.

The chain joins TRBV2 to TRBJ2-4; 8 bases match TRBD1. CDR3 length equals 15 residues. Germline trimming cut 2 bases from V and 7 bases from J; bases unmatched to any gene: 7. Germline assignment: CDR1 SNHLY and CDR2 FYNNEI. As DNA, the CDR3 is TGTGCCAGCAGTGAAACGCAGGGGGCGGAGAACATTCAGTACTTC. This gives the protein CASSETQGAENIQYF. Full variable domain (missing parts from reference TRBV2 and TRBJ2-4): EPEVTQTPSHQVTQMGQEVILRCVPISNHLYFYWYRQILGQKVEFLVSFYNNEISEKSEIFDDQFSVERPDGSNFTLKIRSTKLEDSAMYFCASSETQGAENIQYFGAGTRLSVL.

V is TRBV25-1 and J is TRBJ2-2, with D maybe TRBD2 (6 bases). From germline, CDR1 is MGHDK and CDR2 SYGVNS. The CDR3 totals 14 residues. Trimming took 2 bases from V and 4 from J, leaving 8 bases between them. CDR3 bases: TGTGCCAGCAGTGAAATGGGGGGCACCGGGGAGCTGTTTTTT. This codes for CASSEMGGTGELFF.

The V gene is TRBV28, the J gene TRBJ2-7; 9 positions match TRBD1. This CDR3 is 14 amino acids long. Unmatched junction bases numbered 8, after V lost 6 bases and J lost 5 bases. Looked up from germline, CDR1 is MDHEN and CDR2 is SYDVKM. CDR3 nucleotides: TGTGCCAGCAGGGCGGGACAGGGTCCCCACGAGCAGTACTTC. This sequence encodes CASRAGQGPHEQYF.

This chain links TRBV9 with TRBJ2-7; D is possibly TRBD2 (5 bases). The germline gives CDR1 SGDLS, CDR2 YYNGEE. CDR3 length: 14 residues. Trimming took 2 bases from V and 0 from J, leaving 9 bases between them. The CDR3 nucleotides are TGTGCCAGCAGCGTCACTGGGAGCTCCTACGAGCAGTACTTC. Translated, it gives CASSVTGSSYEQYF.

This chain links TRBV6-5 with TRBJ2-5; maybe TRBD2 (6 bases). Per germline, CDR1 MNHEY and CDR2 SVGAGI. The CDR3 loop spans 13 amino acids. The V gene lost 6 bases and the J gene lost 5 bases, with 13 bases spanning the gap. In nucleotides, the CDR3 is TGTGCCAGCAGCCCGCCGGGGGTGGAGACCCAGTACTTC. This gives the protein CASSPPGVETQYF.

The rearrangement joins TRBV7-9 to TRBJ1-3; D ambiguous. The CDR3 runs to 14 residues. Germline CDR1 is SEHNR and CDR2 is FQNEAQ (reference sequence). The V end was cut by 8 bases, the J end by 0 bases, with 11 bases between. As DNA, the CDR3 is TGTGCCAGCGGTCCATACCGCTCTGGAAACACCATATATTTT. Amino acid sequence: CASGPYRSGNTIYF.

The chain links TRBV6-5 to TRBJ1-1; D is ambiguous. Germline CDR1 and CDR2: MNHEY and SVGAGI. The CDR3 length is 13 residues. Trimming removed 4 bases from V and 1 base from J, with 7 bases in between. CDR3 in amino acids: CASSFPGNTEAFF. The CDR3 DNA is TGTGCCAGCAGTTTTCCCGGGAACACTGAAGCTTTCTTT.

The chain links TRBV10-2 to TRBJ2-7; D not certain. V gave up 5 bases and J gave up 9 bases, with 17 bases separating them. Looked up from germline, CDR1 is WSHSY and CDR2 is SAAADI. The CDR3 loop spans 13 amino acids. CDR3 in amino acids: CASSPGSFFGQYF. The CDR3 DNA sequence: TGCGCCAGCAGTCCCGGGTCCTTTTTTGGGCAGTACTTC.

The genes are TRBV19 and TRBJ1-6; TRBD1 matches at 9 bases. The CDR3 is 18 amino acids. J gave up 10 bases and V 1 base, and 14 bases lay outside the gene matches. The V gene's germline CDR1 is LNHDA and CDR2 SQIVND (reference sequence). The CDR3 nucleotides read TGTGCCAGTAGTATAGGTGAGGACAGGGGCGATAGGTGGTCACCCCTCCACTTT. The encoded protein is CASSIGEDRGDRWSPLHF.

V gene TRBV30 combines with J gene TRBJ1-1; no definite D call. The CDR3 covers 11 residues. Trimming pared 4 bases from V and 7 bases from J, leaving 10 bases between. Per the germline V gene, CDR1 is GTSNPN and CDR2 is SVGIG (reference sequence). For the CDR3, the DNA is TGTGCCTGGACCCCGAAGCATGAAGCTTTCTTT. Amino acid sequence: CAWTPKHEAFF. Supplemented by reference TRBV30 and TRBJ1-1, the full variable domain reads SQTIHQWPATLVQPVGSPLSLECTVEGTSNPNLYWYRQAAGRGLQLLFYSVGIGQISSEVPQNLSASRPQDRQFILSSKKLLLSDSGFYLCAWTPKHEAFFGQGTRLTVV.

The CDR3 coding sequence is TGTGCCACCAGCAGAGAACTACGCCGAGGGACCCAGTACTTC. This codes for CATSRELRRGTQYF. The chain joins TRBV15 to TRBJ2-5, with no clear D. This CDR3 spans 14 amino acids. Trimming shortened V by 0 bases and J by 7 bases, and 12 bases separated the two germline ends. Germline V gives CDR1 LNHNV, CDR2 YYDKDF (reference sequence). Variable domain in full (rest from reference TRBV15 and TRBJ2-5): DAMVIQNPRYQVTQFGKPVTLSCSQTLNHNVMYWYQQKSSQAPKLLFHYYDKDFNNEADTPDNFQSRRPNTSFCFLDIRSPGLGDTAMYLCATSRELRRGTQYFGPGTRLLVL.

J is TRBJ2-5 and V is TRBV11-2; 9 bases match TRBD2. The J segment lost 4 bases and the V segment lost 5 bases, leaving 8 bases of the junction unmatched. This CDR3 comprises 15 residues. From germline, CDR1 is SGHAT and CDR2 FQNNGV. The CDR3 loop reads CASSPGRGRAETQYF. The CDR3 region has the DNA TGTGCCAGCAGCCCGGGTCGCGGGAGGGCAGAGACCCAGTACTTC.

The chain links TRBV6-1 to TRBJ2-7; D ambiguous. The V gene's germline CDR1 is MNHNS and CDR2 SASEGT. The ends were cut back, 3 bases at V and 2 bases at J, with 11 bases in the middle. The length of the CDR3 is 14 residues. CDR3 sequence: CASSDVRSAYEQYF. CDR3 DNA sequence: TGTGCCAGCAGTGACGTCCGGTCTGCCTACGAGCAGTACTTC.

V usage is TRBV9 and J usage is TRBJ1-3; unclear D gene. There are 14 residues in the CDR3. Germline lookup yields CDR1 SGDLS and CDR2 YYNGEE. With 3 bases removed from V and 7 bases from J, the gap between germline ends came to 14 bases. The CDR3: CASSAHDLRNTIYF. The CDR3 DNA sequence: TGTGCCAGCAGCGCCCACGACCTACGGAACACCATATATTTT.

J is TRBJ1-2 and V is TRBV7-9, with D perhaps TRBD1 (6 bases). The length of the CDR3 is 13 residues. V lost 5 bases and J 7 bases, leaving 14 bases between the germline ends. Germline V gene lookup returns CDR1 SEHNR and CDR2 FQNEAQ (reference sequence). CDR3 in DNA: TGTGCCAGCAGCCCACCAGGGGAGGGTGGCTACACCTTC. Its translation: CASSPPGEGGYTF.

The chain recombines TRBV28 with TRBJ2-7; 9 bases fit TRBD1. This CDR3 has 14 residues. The germline CDR1 and CDR2 sequences are MDHEN and SYDVKM. The junction had 9 bases not matched to a gene; V was cut back by 6 bases and J by 6 bases. This CDR3 reads CASSPGTGTGEQYF. CDR3 nucleotide sequence: TGTGCCAGCAGCCCAGGGACAGGGACGGGCGAGCAGTACTTC.

The V and J genes are TRBV5-1 and TRBJ1-3; D perhaps matches TRBD1 (6 bases). Germline V gene data show CDR1 as SGHRS and CDR2 as YFSETQ. The CDR3 sequence is 14 residues long. V lost 4 bases and J 4 bases, leaving 12 bases between the germline ends. The CDR3, as DNA: TGCGCCAGCAGCCCCAGGGGAGCAGGAAACACCATATATTTT. It translates to CASSPRGAGNTIYF.

This clone came up a few times. CDR3 coding DNA: TGTGCCAGCAGTTTCAGGGTTTTCAACACCGGGGAGCTGTTTTTT. It codes for CASSFRVFNTGELFF. V gene TRBV28 combines with J gene TRBJ2-2; D possibly corresponds to TRBD1 (5 bases). Trimming pared 3 bases from V and 2 bases from J, leaving 10 bases between. Per the germline V gene, CDR1 is MDHEN and CDR2 is SYDVKM. The CDR3 sequence is 15 residues long.

The V and J genes are TRBV27 and TRBJ1-4, with D perhaps TRBD1 (5 bases). Between the trimmed V and J ends, which lost 0 bases and 2 bases, there was a span of 10 bases. CDR1 and CDR2 from the germline V gene are MNHEY and SMNVEV (reference sequence). The CDR3 has 16 amino acids. In nucleotides, the CDR3 is TGTGCCAGCAGTTTATCGTGGGGGAGGACTAATGAAAAACTGTTTTTT. The encoded protein is CASSLSWGRTNEKLFF.

This rearrangement joins TRBV25-1 to TRBJ1-5, with unresolved D. The CDR3 consists of 17 residues. The germline V and J ends were trimmed by 2 bases and 3 bases, with 17 bases remaining between them. Germline lookup yields CDR1 MGHDK and CDR2 SYGVNS. CDR3 nucleotide sequence: TGTGCCAGCAGTGAAGTTGAGGATGACCGGAACAATCAGCCCCAGCATTTT. This sequence encodes CASSEVEDDRNNQPQHF.

Remarks on this clone: Other DNA sequences from this sample encode an identical CDR3 as well. The chain uses TRBV6-4 and TRBJ2-2, with D uncertain. Per the germline V gene, CDR1 is MRHNA and CDR2 is SNTAGT. The V gene lost 3 bases and the J gene lost 1 base, with 9 bases spanning the gap. The CDR3 totals 15 residues. For the CDR3, the DNA is TGTGCCAGCAGTGATAGGCCAGGGAACACCGGGGAGCTGTTTTTT. Translation gives CASSDRPGNTGELFF.